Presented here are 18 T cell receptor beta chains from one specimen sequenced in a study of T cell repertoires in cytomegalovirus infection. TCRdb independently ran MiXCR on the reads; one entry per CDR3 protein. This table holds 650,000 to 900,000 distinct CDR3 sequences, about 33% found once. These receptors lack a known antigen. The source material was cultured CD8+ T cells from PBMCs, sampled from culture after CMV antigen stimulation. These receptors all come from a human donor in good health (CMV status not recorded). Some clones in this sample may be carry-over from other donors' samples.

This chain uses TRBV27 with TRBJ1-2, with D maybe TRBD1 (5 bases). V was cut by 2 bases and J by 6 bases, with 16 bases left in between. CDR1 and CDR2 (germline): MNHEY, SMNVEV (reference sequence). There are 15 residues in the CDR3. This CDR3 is CASSLAGGGYNGYTF. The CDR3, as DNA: TGTGCCAGCAGTTTAGCGGGGGGAGGGTACAATGGCTACACCTTC.

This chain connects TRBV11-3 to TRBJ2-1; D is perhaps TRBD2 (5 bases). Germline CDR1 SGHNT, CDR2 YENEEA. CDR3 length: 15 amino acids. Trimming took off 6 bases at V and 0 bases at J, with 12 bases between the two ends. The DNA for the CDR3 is TGTGCCAGCAGTTATGGACTTAGCTCCTACAATGAGCAGTTCTTC. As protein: CASSYGLSSYNEQFF.

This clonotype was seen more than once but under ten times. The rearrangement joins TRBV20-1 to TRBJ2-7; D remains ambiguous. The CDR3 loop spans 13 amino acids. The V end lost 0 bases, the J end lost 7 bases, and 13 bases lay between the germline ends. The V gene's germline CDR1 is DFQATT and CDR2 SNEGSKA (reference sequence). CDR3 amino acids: CSAREGSPREQYF. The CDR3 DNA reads TGCAGTGCTAGAGAGGGGTCCCCGCGGGAGCAGTACTTC.

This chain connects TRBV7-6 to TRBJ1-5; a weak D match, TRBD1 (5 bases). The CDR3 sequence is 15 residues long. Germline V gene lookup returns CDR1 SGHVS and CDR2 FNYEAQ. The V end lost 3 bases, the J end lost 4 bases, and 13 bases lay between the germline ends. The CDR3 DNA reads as TGTGCCAGCAGCTTGGAAGGGACCGGGAATCAGCCCCAGCATTTT. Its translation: CASSLEGTGNQPQHF.

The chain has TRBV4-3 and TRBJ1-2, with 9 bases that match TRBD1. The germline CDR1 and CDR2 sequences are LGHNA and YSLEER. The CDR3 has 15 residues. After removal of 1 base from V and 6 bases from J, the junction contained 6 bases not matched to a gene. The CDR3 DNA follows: TGCGCCAGCAGCCAAGCAATGGGGACAGGGAATGGCTACACCTTC. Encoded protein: CASSQAMGTGNGYTF.

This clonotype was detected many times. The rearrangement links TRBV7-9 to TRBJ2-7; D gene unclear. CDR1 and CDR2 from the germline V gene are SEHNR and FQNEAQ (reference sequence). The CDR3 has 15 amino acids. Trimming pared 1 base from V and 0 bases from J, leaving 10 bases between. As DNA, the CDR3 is TGTGCCAGCAGCTTAGGGTCTAGGAGCTCCTACGAGCAGTACTTC. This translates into CASSLGSRSSYEQYF. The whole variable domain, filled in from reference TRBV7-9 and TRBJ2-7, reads DTGVSQNPRHKITKRGQNVTFRCDPISEHNRLYWYRQTLGQGPEFLTYFQNEAQLEKSRLLSDRFSAERPKGSFSTLEIQRTEQGDSAMYLCASSLGSRSSYEQYFGPGTRLTVT.

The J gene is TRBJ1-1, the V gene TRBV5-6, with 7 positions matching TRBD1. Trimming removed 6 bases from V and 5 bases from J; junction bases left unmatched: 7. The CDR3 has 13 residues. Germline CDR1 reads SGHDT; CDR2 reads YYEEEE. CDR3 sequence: CASNDRERTEAFF. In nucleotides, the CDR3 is TGTGCCAGCAACGACAGGGAGAGGACTGAAGCTTTCTTT.

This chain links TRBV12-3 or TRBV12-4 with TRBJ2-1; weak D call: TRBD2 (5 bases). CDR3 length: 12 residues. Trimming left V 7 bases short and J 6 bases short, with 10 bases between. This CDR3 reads CASKKEGNEQFF. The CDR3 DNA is TGTGCCAGCAAAAAAGAGGGCAATGAGCAGTTCTTC.

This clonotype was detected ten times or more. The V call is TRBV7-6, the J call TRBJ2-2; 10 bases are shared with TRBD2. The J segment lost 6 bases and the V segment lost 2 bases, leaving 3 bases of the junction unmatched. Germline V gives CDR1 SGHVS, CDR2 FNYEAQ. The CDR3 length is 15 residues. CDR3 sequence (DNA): TGTGCCAGCAGCTTAAAAGCGGGGGGGCCCGGGGAGCTGTTTTTT. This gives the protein CASSLKAGGPGELFF.

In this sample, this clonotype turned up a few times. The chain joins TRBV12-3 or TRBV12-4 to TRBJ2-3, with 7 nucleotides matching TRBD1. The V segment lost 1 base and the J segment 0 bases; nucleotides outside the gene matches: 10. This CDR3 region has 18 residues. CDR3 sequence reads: CASSLDNPRGPSTDTQYF. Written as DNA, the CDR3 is TGTGCCAGCAGTTTAGACAACCCGAGGGGGCCAAGCACAGATACGCAGTATTTT.

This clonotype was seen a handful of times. CDR3 nucleotide sequence: TGTGCCAGCAGCTCCTCTGGCAGGTCCTACGAGCAGTACGTC. Protein product: CASSSSGRSYEQYV. The chain uses TRBV7-6 and TRBJ2-7, with unresolved D. The V and J ends lost 4 bases and 1 base respectively, with 11 bases between them. Germline values: CDR1 SGHVS, CDR2 FNYEAQ. CDR3 length: 14 residues.

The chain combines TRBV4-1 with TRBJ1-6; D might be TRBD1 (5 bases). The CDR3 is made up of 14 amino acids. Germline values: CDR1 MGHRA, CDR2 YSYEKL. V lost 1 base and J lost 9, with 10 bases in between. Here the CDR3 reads CASSQGGVVSPLHF. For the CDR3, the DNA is TGCGCCAGCAGCCAAGGAGGGGTTGTTTCACCCCTCCACTTT.

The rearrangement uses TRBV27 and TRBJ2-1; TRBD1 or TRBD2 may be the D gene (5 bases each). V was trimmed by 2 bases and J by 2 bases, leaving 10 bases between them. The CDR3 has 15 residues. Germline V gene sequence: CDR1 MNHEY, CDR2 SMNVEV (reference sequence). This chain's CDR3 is CASSLGDATYNEQFF. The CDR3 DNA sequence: TGTGCCAGCAGTTTAGGGGACGCCACCTACAATGAGCAGTTCTTC.

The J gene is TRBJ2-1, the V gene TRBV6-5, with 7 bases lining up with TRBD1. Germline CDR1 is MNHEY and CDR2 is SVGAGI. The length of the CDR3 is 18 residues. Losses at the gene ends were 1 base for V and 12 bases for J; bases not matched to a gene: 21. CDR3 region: CASSYWERGHGVGKGQFF. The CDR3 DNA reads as TGTGCCAGCAGTTACTGGGAGAGGGGGCATGGAGTGGGGAAGGGGCAGTTCTTC.

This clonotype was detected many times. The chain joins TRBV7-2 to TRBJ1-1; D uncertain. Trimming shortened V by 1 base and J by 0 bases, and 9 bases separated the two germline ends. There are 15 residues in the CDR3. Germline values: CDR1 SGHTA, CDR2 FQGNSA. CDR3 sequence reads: CASSLVRILNTEAFF. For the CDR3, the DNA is TGTGCCAGCAGCTTAGTAAGGATTCTGAACACTGAAGCTTTCTTT.

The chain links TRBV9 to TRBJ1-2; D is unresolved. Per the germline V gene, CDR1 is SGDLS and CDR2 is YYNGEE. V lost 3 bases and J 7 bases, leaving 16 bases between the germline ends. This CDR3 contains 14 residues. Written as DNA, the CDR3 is TGTGCCAGCAGCGCCGGCCTAAGTGACGCTGGCTACACCTTC. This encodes CASSAGLSDAGYTF.

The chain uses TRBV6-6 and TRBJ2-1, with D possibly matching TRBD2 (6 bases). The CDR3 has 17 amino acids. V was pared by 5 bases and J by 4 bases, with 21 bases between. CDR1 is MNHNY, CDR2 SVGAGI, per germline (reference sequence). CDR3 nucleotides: TGTGCCAGCAGTGGGGACTTCAAGTTTTCGGGTTACAATGAGCAGTTCTTC. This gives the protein CASSGDFKFSGYNEQFF.

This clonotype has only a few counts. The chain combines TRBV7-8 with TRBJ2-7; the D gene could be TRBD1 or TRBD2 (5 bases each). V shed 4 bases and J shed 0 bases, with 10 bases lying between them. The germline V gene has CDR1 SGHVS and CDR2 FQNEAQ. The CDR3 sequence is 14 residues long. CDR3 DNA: TGTGCCAGCAGCTCGTCAGGGACCTCCTACGAGCAGTACTTC. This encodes CASSSSGTSYEQYF.